This T cell receptor (beta chain) stems from a study of T cells in localized non-small cell lung cancer. CDR3 length: 16 amino acids. The germline V gene has CDR1 LGHNA and CDR2 YSLEER. J lost 4 bases, V lost 0 bases, and 4 bases had no gene match. For this clone: Its target is not known.

Study-level findings and limits: Uninvolved adjacent lung, not tumor, had the highest T cell clonality. Appearances in adjacent lung were noted for a median roughly 50 of the top 100 tumor clones. Owing to sequencing of a solitary tumor region, heterogeneity cannot be discounted. Prolonged overall survival went with higher T cell density in the blood.

Sequencing used immunoSEQ multiplex PCR; TCRdb keeps in-frame clones, though not all of them. The top ten hold 7.8% of the sample, which has fewer than 50,000 clones, roughly four fifths seen once. The source is a man aged 35 to 69 with stage II lung adenocarcinoma. The chain has TRBV4-3 and TRBJ2-5; 11 positions match TRBD1. The material was PBMCs, obtained before any cancer treatment. The CDR3: CASSQDRTGGGETQYF. The CDR3 DNA sequence: TGCGCCAGCAGCCAAGATCGGACAGGGGGCGGAGAGACCCAGTACTTC.